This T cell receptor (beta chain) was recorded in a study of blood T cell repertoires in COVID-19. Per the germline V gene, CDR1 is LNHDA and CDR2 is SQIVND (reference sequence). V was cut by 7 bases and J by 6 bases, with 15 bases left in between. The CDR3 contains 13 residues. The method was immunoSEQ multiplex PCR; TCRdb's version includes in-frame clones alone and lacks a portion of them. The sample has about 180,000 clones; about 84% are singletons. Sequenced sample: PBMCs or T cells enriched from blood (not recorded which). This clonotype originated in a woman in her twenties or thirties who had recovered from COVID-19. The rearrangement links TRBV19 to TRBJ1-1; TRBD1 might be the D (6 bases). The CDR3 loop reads CASNTGSQAEAFF. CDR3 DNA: TGTGCCAGTAATACAGGGTCTCAAGCTGAAGCTTTCTTT.